These T cell receptor beta chains were read from a single sample in a study of shared clonotypes between healthy human individuals. This table comes from immunoSEQ multiplex PCR, and its TCRdb copy is limited to in-frame clones, with some not included. The data contain about 510,000 clones, over 75% of them singletons. The sequenced material came from PBMCs. The source is a woman aged 40 to 49 in good health. Some clones in this sample may be carry-over from other donors' samples. CDR3s include the opening cysteine and the closing phenylalanine or tryptophan. A D gene is named only where the DNA matches it firmly.

D gene	V gene	J gene	CDR3 protein
TRBD2	TRBV7-8	TRBJ2-1	CASSFIGGRVGEQFF
TRBD2	TRBV7-3	TRBJ2-7	CASSLTIAGVHEQYF
NA	TRBV6-4	TRBJ2-2	CASSDVGGPTGELFF
TRBD2	TRBV7-9	TRBJ2-3	CASSLALAASTDTQYF
NA	TRBV25-1	TRBJ1-5	CASGGTYQPQHF
NA	TRBV7-9	TRBJ2-3	CASSLKGRGDTQYF
NA	TRBV5-6	TRBJ2-5	CASSSPSGYQETQYF
TRBD2	TRBV11-2	TRBJ2-3	CASSNGLAAIGHTDTQYF
NA	TRBV5-1	TRBJ1-3	CASSLEGPAGSSGNTIYF
NA	TRBV7-2	TRBJ1-6	CASSLASVSPLHF
NA	TRBV7-2	TRBJ2-2	CASSLVIGVGELFF
NA	TRBV28	TRBJ2-7	CASSTPGAGDEQYF
NA	TRBV30	TRBJ2-2	CAWSHGRGRNTGELFF
NA	TRBV30	TRBJ1-2	CAWSKRGGYTF
TRBD2	TRBV11-1	TRBJ2-1	CASSPGLAGGSEQFF
TRBD1	TRBV5-6	TRBJ2-2	CASSVGQGTGGLIGELFF
TRBD2	TRBV5-1	TRBJ2-7	CASSSGTSAGEQYF
TRBD1	TRBV18	TRBJ1-1	CASSPPRGQGAGTEAFF
NA	TRBV5-5	TRBJ1-5	CASSPMGGGNQPQHF
NA	TRBV7-9	TRBJ2-7	CASSLELGGGSSYEQYF
TRBD1	TRBV18	TRBJ2-7	CASSRDRGFSYEQYF
NA	TRBV5-4	TRBJ2-3	CASSRTEHATDTQYF
NA	TRBV7-8	TRBJ2-5	CASSFDLAVARETQYF
NA	TRBV7-2	TRBJ1-4	CASSLRGATNEKLFF
NA	TRBV11-2	TRBJ2-1	CASSLDRGTVNEQFF
TRBD2	TRBV5-5	TRBJ2-5	CASSKGLARETQYF
NA	TRBV5-4	TRBJ2-5	CASSQQGGGQETQYF
TRBD1	TRBV19	TRBJ1-1	CASSTTGGGTEAFF
NA	TRBV10-2	TRBJ1-4	CASSRTSLQGSNEKLFF
TRBD2	TRBV28	TRBJ2-3	CASSLGTSTSTDTQYF
NA	TRBV6-5	TRBJ1-2	CASSYSAGYHYGYTF
TRBD1	TRBV29-1	TRBJ1-1	CSVVTDRGRDEAFF
NA	TRBV19	TRBJ1-5	CATTLGAGGNQPQHF
NA	TRBV2	TRBJ2-3	CASSSGSPADTQYF
NA	TRBV9	TRBJ1-5	CASSVTGYSNQPQHF
NA	TRBV28	TRBJ1-5	CASSLAGINQPQHF
TRBD1	TRBV30	TRBJ1-2	CAWSEQGNYGYTF
NA	TRBV30	TRBJ1-5	CAWSQGVRGINQPQHF
TRBD2	TRBV7-2	TRBJ2-7	CASSPRGGRALKQYF
NA	TRBV6-7	TRBJ2-4	CASRRNREAKRDIQYF
NA	TRBV4-1	TRBJ2-7	CASSRNSSSGPSYEQYF
TRBD2	TRBV7-2	TRBJ2-3	CASRGSGSQRTDTQYF
NA	TRBV7-9	TRBJ2-6	CASSLGGGGANVLTF
TRBD2	TRBV7-2	TRBJ2-1	CASSFRRERDEQFF
NA	TRBV7-2	TRBJ1-5	CASSLQGSNQPQHF
NA	TRBV7-2	TRBJ2-1	CASSPGLVNEQFF
NA	TRBV7-2	TRBJ2-7	CASSLAGLRVHEQYF
TRBD1	TRBV6-5	TRBJ1-2	CASSPGQGSRSSYTF